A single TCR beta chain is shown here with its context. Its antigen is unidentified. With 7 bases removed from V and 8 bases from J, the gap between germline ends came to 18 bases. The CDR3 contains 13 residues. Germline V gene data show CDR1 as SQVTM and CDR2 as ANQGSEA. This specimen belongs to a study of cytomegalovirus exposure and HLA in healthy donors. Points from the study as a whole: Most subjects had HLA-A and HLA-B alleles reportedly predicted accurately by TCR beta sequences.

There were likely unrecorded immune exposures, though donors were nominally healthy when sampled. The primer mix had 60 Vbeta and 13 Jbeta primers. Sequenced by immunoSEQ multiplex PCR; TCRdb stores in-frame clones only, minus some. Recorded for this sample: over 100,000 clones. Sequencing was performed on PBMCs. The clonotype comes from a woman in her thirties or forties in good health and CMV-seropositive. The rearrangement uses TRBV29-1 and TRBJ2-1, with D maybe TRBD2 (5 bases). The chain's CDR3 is CSGWEPLSHEQFF. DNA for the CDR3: TGCAGCGGTTGGGAGCCGCTCTCGCATGAGCAGTTCTTC.